The 15 T cell receptor beta chains given below trace back to one sample, sequenced in a study of blood T cell repertoires in COVID-19. The method was immunoSEQ multiplex PCR; TCRdb's version includes in-frame clones alone and lacks a portion of them. The sample yields more than 110,000 clones, approximately 84% seen once. Sequenced material: peripheral blood. These receptors were taken from a human donor in a cohort sampled during active COVID-19.

The genes are TRBV18 and TRBJ1-1, with a weak D call TRBD1 (6 bases). V gave up 8 bases and J gave up 5 bases, with 15 bases separating them. Per the germline V gene, CDR1 is KGHSH and CDR2 is LQKENI. The CDR3 loop spans 13 amino acids. In DNA, the CDR3 is TGTGCCAGCGCCAGGGGAGTAGAAACTGAAGCTTTCTTT. Its translation: CASARGVETEAFF.

The V gene is TRBV19, the J gene TRBJ2-7, with 8 bases identical to TRBD1. The CDR3 runs 13 residues. V lost 4 bases, J lost 5 bases, and 4 bases stayed unmatched. Germline lookup yields CDR1 LNHDA and CDR2 SQIVND (reference sequence). As DNA, the CDR3 is TGTGCCAGTAGTACGACAGGGGCCGACGAGCAGTACTTC. It is translated as CASSTTGADEQYF.

The chain has TRBV5-1 and TRBJ2-2; D is perhaps TRBD2 (5 bases). The CDR3 totals 16 residues. V was trimmed by 4 bases and J by 4 bases, leaving 17 bases between them. Germline loops: CDR1 SGHRS, CDR2 YFSETQ. The CDR3 DNA follows: TGCGCCAGCAGCCCCGGTGGAGGTGCAGGCACCGGGGAGCTGTTTTTT. This gives the protein CASSPGGGAGTGELFF.

This clone has just a few counts. Other DNA sequences in the sample encode the same CDR3. The chain is built from TRBV2 and TRBJ1-1, with 7 bases aligning to TRBD1. Per germline, CDR1 SNHLY and CDR2 FYNNEI. V lost 2 bases to trimming and J lost 1 base; unmatched junction nucleotides: 4. The CDR3 sequence is 15 residues long. CDR3 DNA: TGTGCCAGCAGTGAATTAAGGGGGCGGAACACTGAAGCTTTCTTT. Translation: CASSELRGRNTEAFF.

The DNA for the CDR3 is TGTGCCAGCAGCGTTCAGGGTGGCAATCAGCCCCAGCATTTT. Translated: CASSVQGGNQPQHF. The chain links TRBV7-2 to TRBJ1-5, with D tentatively TRBD1 (5 bases). The CDR3 totals 14 residues. Trimming shortened V by 5 bases and J by 2 bases, and 10 bases separated the two germline ends. Germline V CDR1 and CDR2: SGHTA, FQGNSA.

The chain links TRBV10-3 to TRBJ2-1; 7 positions match TRBD1. Germline trimming cut 6 bases from V and 9 bases from J; bases unmatched to any gene: 5. CDR1 and CDR2 from the germline V gene are ENHRY and SYGVKD. This CDR3 has 12 amino acids. The DNA for the CDR3 is TGTGCCATCAGCCAACAGGGGTCTGAGCAGTTCTTC. As protein: CAISQQGSEQFF.

The chain couples TRBV10-3 to TRBJ2-3; 7 bases line up with TRBD2. The V segment lost 4 bases and the J segment 5 bases; nucleotides outside the gene matches: 12. CDR1 is ENHRY, CDR2 SYGVKD, per germline. There are 16 residues in the CDR3. Here the CDR3 reads CAISVLSGWGGDTQYF. CDR3 bases: TGTGCCATCAGTGTGCTTTCCGGGTGGGGGGGAGATACGCAGTATTTT.

This chain uses TRBV2 with TRBJ2-3, with a tentative D call TRBD2 (6 bases). Trimming removed 6 bases from V and 4 bases from J, with 20 bases in between. Germline CDR1 and CDR2: SNHLY and FYNNEI. This CDR3 spans 16 amino acids. Here the CDR3 reads CASRRGGGGRADTQYF. The CDR3 DNA is TGTGCCAGCAGGCGGGGTGGCGGCGGTCGGGCAGATACGCAGTATTTT.

The V and J genes are TRBV4-2 and TRBJ2-1, with 8 bases that match TRBD2. The CDR3 totals 16 residues. Germline trimming cut 1 base from V and 1 base from J; bases unmatched to any gene: 3. The germline gives CDR1 LGHNA, CDR2 YNFKEQ. This CDR3 is CASSQAPSGSYNEQFF. Written as DNA, the CDR3 is TGTGCCAGCAGCCAAGCGCCTAGCGGGTCCTACAATGAGCAGTTCTTC.

The chain combines TRBV5-1 with TRBJ2-7, with 13 positions matching TRBD2. Trimming took 2 bases from V and 9 from J; bases not matched to a gene: 2. In germline, CDR1 is SGHRS, CDR2 YFSETQ. The CDR3 length is 13 residues. CDR3 DNA: TGCGCCAGCAGCTTTGGGACTAGCGGGGCGCAGTACTTC. Encoded protein: CASSFGTSGAQYF.

This chain uses TRBV19 with TRBJ1-2; D gene uncertain. CDR3 length: 15 residues. The V and J ends lost 3 bases and 2 bases respectively, with 13 bases between them. CDR1 is LNHDA and CDR2 is SQIVND in the germline V gene (reference sequence). CDR3 DNA sequence: TGTGCCAGTAGTATTTCCGGCGGGGAGAACTATGGCTACACCTTC. Encoded protein: CASSISGGENYGYTF.

The chain recombines TRBV11-3 with TRBJ1-1; no reliable D call. Trimming took 1 base from V and 1 from J, leaving 7 bases between them. The V gene's germline CDR1 is SGHNT and CDR2 YENEEA. The CDR3 has 14 residues. For the CDR3, the DNA is TGTGCCAGCAGCTTAGGGGCTGGGAACACTGAAGCTTTCTTT. This translates into CASSLGAGNTEAFF.

The chain employs TRBV6-6 and TRBJ1-1; D might be TRBD1 (5 bases). With 7 bases removed from V and 6 bases from J, the gap between germline ends came to 18 bases. The CDR3 covers 14 residues. The germline CDR1 and CDR2 sequences are MNHNY and SVGAGI (reference sequence). The CDR3 sequence is CASTSLGVEPEAFF. In nucleotides, the CDR3 is TGTGCCAGCACCTCATTAGGGGTTGAGCCTGAAGCTTTCTTT.

The chain links TRBV7-8 to TRBJ1-2; 7 bases agree with TRBD1. This CDR3 region has 15 residues. Germline V gene sequence: CDR1 SGHVS, CDR2 FQNEAQ. V gave up 5 bases and J gave up 7 bases; unmatched junction bases: 13. The CDR3 DNA follows: TGTGCCAGCAGCCTAACTCAGGGGGTCCAGAGTGGCTACACCTTC. As protein: CASSLTQGVQSGYTF.

In its sample, this clone was seen once. V is TRBV6-2 or TRBV6-3 and J is TRBJ2-3, with 8 bases that match TRBD2. Germline V CDR1 and CDR2: MNHEY, SVGEGT. CDR3 size: 14 residues. The V and J ends lost 3 bases and 8 bases, in that order; junction bases with no gene match: 7. This CDR3 is CASSYNFRGGTQYF. The CDR3 DNA reads TGTGCCAGCAGTTATAACTTCCGGGGGGGTACGCAGTATTTT.